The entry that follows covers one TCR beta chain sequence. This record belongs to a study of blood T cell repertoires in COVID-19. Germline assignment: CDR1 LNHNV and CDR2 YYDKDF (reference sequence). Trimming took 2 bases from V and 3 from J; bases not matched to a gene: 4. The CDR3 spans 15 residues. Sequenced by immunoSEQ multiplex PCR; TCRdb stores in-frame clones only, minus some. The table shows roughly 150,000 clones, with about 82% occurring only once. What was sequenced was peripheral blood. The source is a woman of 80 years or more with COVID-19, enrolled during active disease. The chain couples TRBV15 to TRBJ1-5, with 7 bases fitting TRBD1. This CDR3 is CATSRTGTDNQPQHF. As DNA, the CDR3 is TGTGCCACCAGCAGAACCGGGACAGACAATCAGCCCCAGCATTTT.